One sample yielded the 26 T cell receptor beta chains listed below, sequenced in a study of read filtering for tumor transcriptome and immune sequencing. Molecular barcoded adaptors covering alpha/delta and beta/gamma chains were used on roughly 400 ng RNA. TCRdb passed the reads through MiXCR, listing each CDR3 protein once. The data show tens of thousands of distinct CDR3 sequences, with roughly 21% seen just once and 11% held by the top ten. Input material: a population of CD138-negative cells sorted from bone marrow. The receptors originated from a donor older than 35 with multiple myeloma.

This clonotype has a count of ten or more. In nucleotides, the CDR3 is TGCAGCGTCGTCACTAGCGGGGCCTACAATGAGCAGTTCTTC. The encoded protein is CSVVTSGAYNEQFF. The chain uses TRBV29-1 and TRBJ2-1; 10 bases are a match to TRBD2. With 6 bases clipped from V and 2 bases from J, the junction kept 4 bases outside the gene matches. In germline, CDR1 is SQVTM, CDR2 ANQGSEA. The CDR3 length is 14 residues.

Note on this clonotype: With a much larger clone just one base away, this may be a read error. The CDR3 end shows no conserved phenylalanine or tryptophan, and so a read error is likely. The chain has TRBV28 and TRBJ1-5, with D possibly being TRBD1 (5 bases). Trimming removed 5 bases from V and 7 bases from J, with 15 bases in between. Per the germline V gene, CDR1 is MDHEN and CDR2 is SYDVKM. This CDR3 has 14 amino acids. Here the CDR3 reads CASSLSQGAQPQHS. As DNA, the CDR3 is TGTGCCAGCAGTCTCTCGCAGGGTGCCCAGCCCCAGCATTCT.

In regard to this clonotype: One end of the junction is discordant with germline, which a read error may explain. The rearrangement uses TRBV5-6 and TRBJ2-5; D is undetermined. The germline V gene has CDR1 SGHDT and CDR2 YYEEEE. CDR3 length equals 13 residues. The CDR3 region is CASSSADQEAQYF. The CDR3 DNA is TGTGCCAGCAGTTCAGCAGACCAAGAGGCCCAGTACTTC.

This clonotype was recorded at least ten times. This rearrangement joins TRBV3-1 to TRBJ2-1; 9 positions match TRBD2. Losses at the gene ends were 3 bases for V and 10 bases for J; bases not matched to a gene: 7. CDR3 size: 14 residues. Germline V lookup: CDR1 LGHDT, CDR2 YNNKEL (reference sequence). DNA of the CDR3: TGTGCCAGCAGCCACCGGGCTAGCGGGAAAGAGCAGTTCTTC. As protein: CASSHRASGKEQFF.

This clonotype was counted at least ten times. This CDR3 reads CASRVGGGGSGNEQFF. The DNA of the CDR3 is TGTGCCAGCAGAGTAGGGGGGGGGGGAAGTGGAAATGAGCAGTTCTTC. This chain connects TRBV28 to TRBJ2-1, with D maybe TRBD2 (7 bases). This CDR3 region has 16 residues. Germline CDR1 and CDR2: MDHEN and SYDVKM. V shed 6 bases and J shed 7 bases, with 22 bases lying between them.

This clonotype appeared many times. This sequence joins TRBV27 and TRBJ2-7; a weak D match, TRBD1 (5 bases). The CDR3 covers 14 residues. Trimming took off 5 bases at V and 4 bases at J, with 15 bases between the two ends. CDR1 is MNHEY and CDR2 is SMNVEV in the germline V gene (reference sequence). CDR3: CASSRTGAGYEQYF. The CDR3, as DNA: TGTGCCAGCAGTCGTACAGGCGCCGGTTACGAGCAGTACTTC.

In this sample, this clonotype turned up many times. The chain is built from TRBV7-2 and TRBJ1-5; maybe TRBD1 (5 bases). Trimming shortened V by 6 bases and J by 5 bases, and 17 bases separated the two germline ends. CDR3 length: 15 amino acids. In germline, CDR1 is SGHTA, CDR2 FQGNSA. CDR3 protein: CASSLLGQGDQPQHF. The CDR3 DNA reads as TGTGCCAGCAGTCTACTCGGGCAGGGAGATCAGCCCCAGCATTTT.

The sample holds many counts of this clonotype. The DNA of the CDR3 is TGTGCCAGCAGCTTAGCCCAGGGGACTTCCTACGAGCAGTACTTC. Its translation: CASSLAQGTSYEQYF. This chain links TRBV7-9 with TRBJ2-7; D may be TRBD1 or TRBD2 (6 bases each). This CDR3 has 15 amino acids. Trimming stripped 0 bases from V and 1 base from J, with 10 bases between. CDR1 and CDR2 (germline): SEHNR, FQNEAQ (reference sequence).

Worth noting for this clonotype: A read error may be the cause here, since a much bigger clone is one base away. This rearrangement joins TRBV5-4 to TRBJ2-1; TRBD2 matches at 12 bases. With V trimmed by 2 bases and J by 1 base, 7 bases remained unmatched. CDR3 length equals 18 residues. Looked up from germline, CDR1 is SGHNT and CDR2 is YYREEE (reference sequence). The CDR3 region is CASSLRLAGGSSYNEQFF. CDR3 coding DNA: TGTGCCAGCAGCTTACGGCTAGCGGGGGGGTCATCCTACAATGAGCAGTTCTTC.

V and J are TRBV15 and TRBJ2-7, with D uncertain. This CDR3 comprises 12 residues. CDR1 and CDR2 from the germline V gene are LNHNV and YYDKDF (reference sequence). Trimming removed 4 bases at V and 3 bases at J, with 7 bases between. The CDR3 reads CATSNQVYEQYF. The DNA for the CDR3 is TGTGCCACCAGCAACCAGGTCTACGAGCAGTACTTC.

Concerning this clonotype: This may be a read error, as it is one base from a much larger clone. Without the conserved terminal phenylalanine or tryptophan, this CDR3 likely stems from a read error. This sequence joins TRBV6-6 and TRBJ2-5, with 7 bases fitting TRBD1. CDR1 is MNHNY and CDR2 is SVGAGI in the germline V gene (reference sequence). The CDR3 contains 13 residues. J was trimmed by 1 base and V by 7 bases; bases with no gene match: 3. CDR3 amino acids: CASTRDSQETQYL. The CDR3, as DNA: TGTGCCAGCACCAGGGACAGCCAAGAGACCCAGTACCTC.

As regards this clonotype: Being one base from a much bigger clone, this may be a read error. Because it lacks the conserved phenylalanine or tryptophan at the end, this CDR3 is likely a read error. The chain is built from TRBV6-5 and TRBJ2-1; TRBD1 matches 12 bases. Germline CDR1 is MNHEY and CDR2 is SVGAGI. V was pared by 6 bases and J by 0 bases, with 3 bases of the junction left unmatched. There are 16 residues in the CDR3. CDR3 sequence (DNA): TGTGCCAGCAGAAAGGGACAGGGGGCCTCCTACAATGAGCAGTTCTGC. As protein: CASRKGQGASYNEQFC.

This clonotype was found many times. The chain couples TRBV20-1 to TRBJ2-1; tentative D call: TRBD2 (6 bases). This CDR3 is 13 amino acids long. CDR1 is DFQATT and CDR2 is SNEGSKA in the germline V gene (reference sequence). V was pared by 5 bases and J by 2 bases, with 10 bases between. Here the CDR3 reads CSAGGTPYNEQFF. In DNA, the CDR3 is TGCAGTGCTGGAGGGACTCCCTACAATGAGCAGTTCTTC.

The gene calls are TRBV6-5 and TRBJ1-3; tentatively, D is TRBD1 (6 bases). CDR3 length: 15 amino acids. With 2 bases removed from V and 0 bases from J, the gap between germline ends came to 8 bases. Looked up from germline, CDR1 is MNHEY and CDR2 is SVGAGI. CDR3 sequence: CASSYDRSSGNTIYF. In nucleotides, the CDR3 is TGTGCCAGCAGTTACGACAGGAGCTCTGGAAACACCATATATTTT.

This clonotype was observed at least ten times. CDR3 nucleotides: TGCGCCAGCAGCTTGGTGGGGTTGAGGAACACTGAAGCTTTCTTT. This codes for CASSLVGLRNTEAFF. The chain joins TRBV5-1 to TRBJ1-1; D remains ambiguous. Looked up from germline, CDR1 is SGHRS and CDR2 is YFSETQ. The CDR3 length is 15 residues. V was trimmed by 0 bases and J by 1 base, leaving 10 bases between them.

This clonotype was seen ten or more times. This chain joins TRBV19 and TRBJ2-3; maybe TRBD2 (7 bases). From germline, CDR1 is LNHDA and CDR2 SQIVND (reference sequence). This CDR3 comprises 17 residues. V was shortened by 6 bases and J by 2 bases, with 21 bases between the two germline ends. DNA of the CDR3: TGTGCCAGTAGCCACCCTCAGGGAGGGGGGTACACAGATACGCAGTATTTT. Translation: CASSHPQGGGYTDTQYF.

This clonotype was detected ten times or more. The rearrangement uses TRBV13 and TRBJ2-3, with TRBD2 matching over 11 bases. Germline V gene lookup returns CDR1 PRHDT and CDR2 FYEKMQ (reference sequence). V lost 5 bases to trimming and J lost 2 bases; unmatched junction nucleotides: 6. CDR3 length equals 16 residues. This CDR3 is CASSPPGLAATDTQYF. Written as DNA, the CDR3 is TGTGCCAGCAGCCCACCGGGACTAGCGGCCACAGATACGCAGTATTTT.

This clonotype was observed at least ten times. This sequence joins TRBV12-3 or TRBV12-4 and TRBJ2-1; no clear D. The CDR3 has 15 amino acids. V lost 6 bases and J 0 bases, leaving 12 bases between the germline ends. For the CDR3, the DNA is TGTGCCAGCAGCCCTACTACCACCTCCTACAATGAGCAGTTCTTC. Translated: CASSPTTTSYNEQFF.

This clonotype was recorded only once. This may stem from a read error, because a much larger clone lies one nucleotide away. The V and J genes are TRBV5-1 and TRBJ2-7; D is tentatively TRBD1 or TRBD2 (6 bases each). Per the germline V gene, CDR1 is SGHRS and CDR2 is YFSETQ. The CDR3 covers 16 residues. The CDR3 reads CAGSLGALASSGEQYF. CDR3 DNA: TGCGCCGGCAGCTTGGGGGCGCTAGCGAGCTCGGGCGAGCAGTACTTC. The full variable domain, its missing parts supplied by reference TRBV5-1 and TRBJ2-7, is KAGVTQTPRYLIKTRGQQVTLSCSPISGHRSVSWYQQTPGQGLQFLFEYFSETQRNKGNFPGRFSGRQFSNSRSEMNVSTLELGDSALYLCAGSLGALASSGEQYFGPGTRLTVT.

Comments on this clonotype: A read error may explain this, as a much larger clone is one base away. In DNA, the CDR3 is TGTGCCAGCAGACCCCATGGGACAGAGGAAAAACTGTTTTTT. It translates to CASRPHGTEEKLFF. The chain recombines TRBV12-3 or TRBV12-4 with TRBJ1-4; 7 bases match TRBD1. The CDR3 is made up of 14 amino acids. V shed 6 bases, J shed 8 bases, and the junction held 9 bases outside the gene matches.

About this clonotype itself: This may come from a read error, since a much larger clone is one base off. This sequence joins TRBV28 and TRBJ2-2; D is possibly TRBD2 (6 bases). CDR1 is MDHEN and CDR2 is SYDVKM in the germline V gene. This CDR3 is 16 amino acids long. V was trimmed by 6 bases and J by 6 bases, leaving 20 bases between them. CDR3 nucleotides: TGTGCCAGCAGGCCTGGGGGGACGTCAATCCCCGGGGAGCTGTTTTTT. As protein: CASRPGGTSIPGELFF.

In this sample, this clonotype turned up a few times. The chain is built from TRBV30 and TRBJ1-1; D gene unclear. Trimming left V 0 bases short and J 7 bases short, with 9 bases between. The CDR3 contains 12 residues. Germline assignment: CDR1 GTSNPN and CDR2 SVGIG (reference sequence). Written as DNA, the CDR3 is TGTGCCTGGAGTGTATCATACTTTGAAGCTTTCTTT. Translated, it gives CAWSVSYFEAFF.

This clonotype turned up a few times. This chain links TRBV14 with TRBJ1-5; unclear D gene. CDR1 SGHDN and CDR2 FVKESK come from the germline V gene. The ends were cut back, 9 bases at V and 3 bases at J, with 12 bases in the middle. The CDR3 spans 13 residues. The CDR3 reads CARTHSDNQPQHF. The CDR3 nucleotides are TGTGCCAGAACCCACTCCGACAATCAGCCCCAGCATTTT.

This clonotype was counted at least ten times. CDR3 DNA: TGTGCCAGCAGCGTTGGCACAGGATCGAGTCAGCCCCAGCATTTT. Translating it yields CASSVGTGSSQPQHF. This sequence joins TRBV9 and TRBJ1-5, with D possibly being TRBD1 (5 bases). V lost 2 bases to trimming and J lost 6 bases, with 15 bases between them. The CDR3 is 15 residues long. Germline CDR1 SGDLS, CDR2 YYNGEE.

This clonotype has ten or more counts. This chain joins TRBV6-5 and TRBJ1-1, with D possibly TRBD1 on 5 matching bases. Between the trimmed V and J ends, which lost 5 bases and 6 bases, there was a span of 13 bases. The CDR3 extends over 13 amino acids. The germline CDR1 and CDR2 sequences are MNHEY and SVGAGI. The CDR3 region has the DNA TGTGCCAGCAGTCGACAGTCGGGAGCTGAAGCTTTCTTT. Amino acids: CASSRQSGAEAFF.

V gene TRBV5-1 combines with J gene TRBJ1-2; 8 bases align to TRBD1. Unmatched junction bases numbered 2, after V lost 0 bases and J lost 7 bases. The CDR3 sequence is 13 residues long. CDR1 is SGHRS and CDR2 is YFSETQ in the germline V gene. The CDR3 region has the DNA TGCGCCAGCAGCTTGGGGACAGGGACTGGCTACACCTTC. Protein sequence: CASSLGTGTGYTF.